The source of this T cell receptor beta chain is a study of T cells in Graves' hyperthyroidism and ophthalmopathy. Study in general: Before any treatment, at initial diagnosis, peripheral blood was collected. Overall study findings and caveats: In validation, the model predicted ophthalmopathy. These predictions came a median approximately 6.5 months before onset.

CDR3 length: 16 amino acids. V lost 8 bases and J lost 1; bases outside the gene matches: 9. Germline V gives CDR1 MNHEY, CDR2 SMNVEV (reference sequence). This clonotype was observed many times. Antigen specificity is unknown. The CDR3 regions of TCR beta were amplified from RNA transcripts. First-round RT-PCR of the TCR CDR3 relied on the HTBI primer set. TCRdb passed the multiplex PCR reads through MiXCR, listing each CDR3 protein once. The sample lists a few hundred thousand distinct CDR3 sequences, roughly 13% occurring once. Over 8 ml fresh peripheral blood yielded the PBMCs. The sample was blood. The TCR was taken from a middle-aged woman with Graves' ophthalmopathy. The V call is TRBV27, the J call TRBJ2-2, with 8 positions matching TRBD2. The DNA for the CDR3 is TGTGCCAGCGGAAACCTCCTAGCGGGGAACACCGGGGAGCTGTTTTTT. Translated, it gives CASGNLLAGNTGELFF.